This T cell receptor beta chain was obtained from a study of blood T cell repertoires in COVID-19. Study as a whole: Samples came from the United States, Italy and Spain, spanning acute and convalescent COVID-19.

The method was immunoSEQ multiplex PCR; TCRdb's version includes in-frame clones alone and lacks a portion of them. The top ten hold roughly 9.8% of the sample, which has fewer than 300,000 clones, roughly 86% seen once. The CDR3 contains 16 residues. Germline V gene lookup returns CDR1 SGDLS and CDR2 YYNGEE. V trimming: 3 bases; J trimming: 7 bases; junction bases outside the gene matches: 10. The receptor's source is a man aged 40-49 years who had recovered from COVID-19. The sample comprised peripheral blood. The chain joins TRBV9 to TRBJ2-1; 10 bases fit TRBD1. In DNA, the CDR3 is TGTGCCAGCAGCGACGCCGGGACAGGGGCAAAAAATGAGCAGTTCTTC. Amino acids: CASSDAGTGAKNEQFF.